These 6 T cell receptor beta chains were all obtained from the same sample, sequenced in a study of CD8+CD57+ T cells in acquired aplastic anemia. Flow cytometry had shown expanded CD8+CD57+ cells in the patients chosen for sequencing. The TCR beta profiling, which covered VDJ combination and CDR3 sequence, was carried out using genomic DNA as the template. TCRdb used MiXCR to reprocess the reads, holding one entry per CDR3 protein. The table lists roughly 150,000 distinct CDR3 sequences, roughly 45% of them singletons. The specimen sequenced was sorted CD4+, CD8+, or CD8+CD57+ T cells (not recorded which) from PBMCs. Receptors were obtained from a human donor with aplastic anemia.

This clonotype was detected many times. The chain carries TRBV6-5 and TRBJ1-5, with D tentatively TRBD1 (5 bases). CDR1 and CDR2 (germline): MNHEY, SVGAGI. The length of the CDR3 is 13 residues. The V end lost 3 bases, the J end lost 7 bases, and 10 bases lay between the germline ends. As DNA, the CDR3 is TGTGCCAGCAGTTATCGGGACCCACAGCCCCAGCATTTT. Encoded protein: CASSYRDPQPQHF.

The CDR3 sequence is CSVGGQENAYNEQFF. CDR3 bases: TGCAGCGTTGGGGGACAGGAAAACGCATACAATGAGCAGTTCTTC. The genes are TRBV29-1 and TRBJ2-1; 8 nucleotides line up with TRBD1. V shed 4 bases, J shed 4 bases, and the junction held 9 bases outside the gene matches. The germline CDR1 and CDR2 sequences are SQVTM and ANQGSEA. This CDR3 is 15 amino acids long.

A few counts support this clonotype. The rearrangement joins TRBV11-1 to TRBJ1-2, with 9 bases aligning to TRBD1. There are 16 residues in the CDR3. V dropped 7 bases and J dropped 3; count of bases not matched to a gene: 12. CDR1 and CDR2 (germline): SGHAT, FQDESV (reference sequence). For the CDR3, the DNA is TGTGCCAGCACCCTTTTCGGGACAGGGTTTTACTATGGCTACACCTTC. The encoded protein is CASTLFGTGFYYGYTF.

This clonotype was observed a handful of times. The rearrangement joins TRBV18 to TRBJ2-7, with 9 bases that match TRBD1. CDR1 is KGHSH, CDR2 LQKENI, per germline. The CDR3 contains 16 residues. Unmatched junction bases numbered 8, after V lost 3 bases and J lost 2 bases. CDR3 amino acids: CASSPGRDRVAYEQYF. The CDR3 nucleotides read TGTGCCAGCTCACCGGGCCGGGACAGGGTCGCCTACGAGCAGTACTTC.

This clonotype came up once. As DNA, the CDR3 is TGTGCCAGCAGTGTTCGACGGGACTATGGCTACACCTTC. It translates to CASSVRRDYGYTF. This chain links TRBV2 with TRBJ1-2, with D unresolved. Trimming shortened V by 4 bases and J by 3 bases, and 9 bases separated the two germline ends. The germline gives CDR1 SNHLY, CDR2 FYNNEI. The CDR3 runs 13 residues.

The J gene is TRBJ2-7, the V gene TRBV20-1, with D tentatively TRBD1 (6 bases). This CDR3 is built from 14 residues. Trimming removed 2 bases at V and 5 bases at J, with 16 bases between. Germline values: CDR1 DFQATT, CDR2 SNEGSKA (reference sequence). CDR3 sequence: CSARFRTGYDEQYF. CDR3 in DNA: TGCAGTGCTAGATTCCGCACAGGGTACGACGAGCAGTACTTC.